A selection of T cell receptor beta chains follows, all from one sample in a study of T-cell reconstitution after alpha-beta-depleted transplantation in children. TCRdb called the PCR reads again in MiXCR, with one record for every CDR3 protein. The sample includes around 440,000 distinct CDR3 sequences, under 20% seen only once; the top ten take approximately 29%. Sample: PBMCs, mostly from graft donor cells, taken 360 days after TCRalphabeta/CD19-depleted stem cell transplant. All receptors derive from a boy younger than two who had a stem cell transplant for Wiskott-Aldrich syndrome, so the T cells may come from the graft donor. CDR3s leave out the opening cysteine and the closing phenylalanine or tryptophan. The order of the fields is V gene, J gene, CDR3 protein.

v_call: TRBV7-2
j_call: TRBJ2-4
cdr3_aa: ASSLGAGTGGSKNIQY

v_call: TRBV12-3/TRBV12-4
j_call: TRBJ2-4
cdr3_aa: ASSLLAKNIQY

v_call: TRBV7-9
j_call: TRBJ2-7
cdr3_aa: ASSSRGGRGFYEQY

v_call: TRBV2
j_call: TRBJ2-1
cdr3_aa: ASSEPREEF

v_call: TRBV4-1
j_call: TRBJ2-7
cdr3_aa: ASSQEGLADYEQY

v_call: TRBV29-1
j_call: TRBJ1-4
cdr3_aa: SAGTRGKGEKLF

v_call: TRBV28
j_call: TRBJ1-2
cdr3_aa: ASSLGPLGYT

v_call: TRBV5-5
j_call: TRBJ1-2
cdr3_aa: ASSLNSVYGYT

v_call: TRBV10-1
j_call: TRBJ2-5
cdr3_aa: ASSESRGKVKTQY

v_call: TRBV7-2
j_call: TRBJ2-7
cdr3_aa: ASSLAIGAYYEQY

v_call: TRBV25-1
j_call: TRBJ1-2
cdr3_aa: ASSEMGDRGYNYGYT

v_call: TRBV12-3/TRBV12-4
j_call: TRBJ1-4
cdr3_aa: ASSSGQGNEKLF

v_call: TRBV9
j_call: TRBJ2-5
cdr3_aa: ASSPKTRPQETQY

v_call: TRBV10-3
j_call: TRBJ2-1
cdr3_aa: AISEHGDEQF

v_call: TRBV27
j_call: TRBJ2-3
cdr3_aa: ASSFLRRAASTDTQY

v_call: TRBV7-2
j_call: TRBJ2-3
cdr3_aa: ASSKGGGRFSTDTQY

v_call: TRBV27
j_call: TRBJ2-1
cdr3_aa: ASSPPGLLNEQF

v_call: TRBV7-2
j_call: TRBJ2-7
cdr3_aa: ASSLGDPAYEQY

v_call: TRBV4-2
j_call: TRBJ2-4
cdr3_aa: ASSQDAGGPAKNIQY

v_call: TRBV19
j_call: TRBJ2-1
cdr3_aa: ASSIGGGREQF

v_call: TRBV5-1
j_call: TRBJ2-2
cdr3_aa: ASSLAPGAANTGELF

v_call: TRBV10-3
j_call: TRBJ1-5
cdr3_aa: AISEAGNQPQH

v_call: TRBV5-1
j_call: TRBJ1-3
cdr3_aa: ASSLGTGLGSGNTIY

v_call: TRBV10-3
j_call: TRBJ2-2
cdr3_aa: AISEANRATGELF

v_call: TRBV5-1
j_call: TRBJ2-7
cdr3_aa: ASRSGTGLY

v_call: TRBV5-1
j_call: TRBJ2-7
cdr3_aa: ASSLNRGASSYEQY

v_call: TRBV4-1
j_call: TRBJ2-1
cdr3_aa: ASSQDRAAAFYNEQF

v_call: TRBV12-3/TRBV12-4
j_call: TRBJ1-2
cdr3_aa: ASSQGQANGYT

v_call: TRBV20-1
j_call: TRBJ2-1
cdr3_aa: SARDYGPGSYNEQF

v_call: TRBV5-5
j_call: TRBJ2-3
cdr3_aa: ASSFLEGHTQY

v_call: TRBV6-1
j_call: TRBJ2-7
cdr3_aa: ASSEILLALYEQY

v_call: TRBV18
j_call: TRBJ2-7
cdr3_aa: ASSPPLSEQY

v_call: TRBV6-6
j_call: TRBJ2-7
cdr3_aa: ASSYFTYEQY

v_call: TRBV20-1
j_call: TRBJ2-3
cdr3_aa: SASPLAGITDTQY

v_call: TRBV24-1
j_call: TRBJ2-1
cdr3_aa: ATSDRSPSWSNEQF

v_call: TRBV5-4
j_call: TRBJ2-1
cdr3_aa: ASSTSRRNEQF

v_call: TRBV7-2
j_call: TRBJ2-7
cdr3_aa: ASSLVGTSGSYEQY

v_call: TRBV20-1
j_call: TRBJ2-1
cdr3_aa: SANPLAGVYNEQF

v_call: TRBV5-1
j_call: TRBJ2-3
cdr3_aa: ASRSIRPPTDTQY

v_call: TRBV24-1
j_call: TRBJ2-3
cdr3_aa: ATSDFRPPKDTQY

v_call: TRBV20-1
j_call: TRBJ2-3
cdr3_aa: SAREGAGTDTQY

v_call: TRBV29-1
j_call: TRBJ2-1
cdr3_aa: SVASGLSSYNEQF

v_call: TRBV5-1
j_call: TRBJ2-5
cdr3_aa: ASSLGSGEQETQY

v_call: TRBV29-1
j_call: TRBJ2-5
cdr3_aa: SVDGAGGQETQY

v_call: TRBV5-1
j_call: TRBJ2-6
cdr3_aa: ASRRDGAGANVLT

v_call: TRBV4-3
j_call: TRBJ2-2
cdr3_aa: ASSQDQGWELF

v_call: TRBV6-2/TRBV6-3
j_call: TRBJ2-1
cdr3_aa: ASSYPKKLAGWNEQF

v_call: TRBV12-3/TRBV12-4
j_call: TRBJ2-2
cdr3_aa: ASSTSGGAFGELF

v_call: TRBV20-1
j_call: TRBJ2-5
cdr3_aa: SARKLPETQY

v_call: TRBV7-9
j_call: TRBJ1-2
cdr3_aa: ASTISTGGQSNYGYT

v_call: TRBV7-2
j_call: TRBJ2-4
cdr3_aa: ASSSKIGAKNIQY

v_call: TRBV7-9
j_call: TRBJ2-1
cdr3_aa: ASSSRRDRAYNEQF